This is a list of T cell receptor beta chains from one sample in a study of OX40 agonist ivuxolimab in advanced cancers. Profiling relied on immunoSEQ multiplex PCR, and the TCRdb table lists in-frame clones only, not all of them. This sample yields over 60,000 clones, of which 89% are seen a single time; approximately 4% belongs to the top ten. Sequenced material: CD4+ or CD8+ T cells sorted from blood, taken in a trial of the OX40 agonist ivuxolimab. Receptors were obtained from an adult with an advanced solid tumor such as melanoma, head and neck, liver or kidney cancer. Both conserved end residues are part of each CDR3. The D gene is left open where the match is weak. The size of a clone is reported for some rows only, either as once, few or many, or as a class for expanded clones.

d_call j_call clone_size v_call cdr3_aa cdr3_nt
TRBD2 TRBJ2-7 NA TRBV10-3 CAISEFDKLAGAGQYF TGTGCCATCAGTGAATTCGACAAACTAGCGGGAGCTGGGCAGTACTTC
NA TRBJ2-1 NA TRBV15 CATSRVMQGTAEQFF TGTGCCACCAGCAGAGTTATGCAGGGAACAGCTGAGCAGTTCTTC
NA TRBJ2-1 NA TRBV7-9 CATVLADSYNEQFF TGTGCCACTGTTCTAGCAGACTCCTACAATGAGCAGTTCTTC
NA TRBJ1-3 NA TRBV5-5 CASSRTGDSGNTIYF TGTGCCAGCAGCCGAACAGGTGACTCTGGAAACACCATATATTTT
NA TRBJ2-2 NA TRBV19 CASSMEQGTTGELFF TGTGCCAGTAGTATGGAGCAGGGGACCACCGGGGAGCTGTTTTTT
TRBD1 TRBJ2-6 NA TRBV2 CASRWDSRHSGANVLTF TGTGCCAGCAGGTGGGACAGCCGACACTCTGGGGCCAACGTCCTGACTTTC
NA TRBJ2-4 NA TRBV5-8 CASSPGTEKKNIQYF TGTGCCAGCAGCCCTGGGACGGAGAAAAAAAACATTCAGTACTTC
NA TRBJ2-1 once TRBV5-1 CASSLAGGGVTYNEQFF TGCGCCAGCAGCTTGGCCGGGGGCGGGGTTACCTACAATGAGCAGTTCTTC
NA TRBJ2-1 NA TRBV5-6 CASSLALGTDSYNGQFF TGTGCCAGCAGCTTGGCCCTCGGGACGGACTCCTACAATGGGCAGTTCTTC
TRBD1 TRBJ1-1 NA TRBV27 CASSVIPGQGGTEAFF TGTGCCAGCAGTGTGATACCGGGACAGGGAGGCACTGAAGCTTTCTTT
TRBD2 TRBJ2-1 once TRBV6-6 CASSYTGGRGDEQFF TGTGCCAGCAGTTACACTGGCGGGAGGGGTGATGAGCAGTTCTTC
NA TRBJ1-1 once TRBV29-1 CSVAQGTNTEAFF TGCAGCGTTGCCCAAGGTACGAACACTGAAGCTTTCTTT